Each of the 30 T cell receptor beta chains below was sequenced from the same sample in a study of blood T cell repertoires in COVID-19. Sequencing was performed with immunoSEQ multiplex PCR; in TCRdb, only in-frame clones are kept and a portion is missing. The table has around 75,000 clones, about 88% seen once. Sequences were obtained from peripheral blood. Every receptor here comes from a human donor in a cohort sampled during active COVID-19.

Worth noting for this clone: Other DNA sequences in the same sample also yield this CDR3. The chain joins TRBV5-1 to TRBJ1-1, with D possibly TRBD1 on 5 matching bases. V gave up 0 bases and J gave up 6 bases, with 6 bases separating them. Germline V gene data show CDR1 as SGHRS and CDR2 as YFSETQ. This CDR3 is 12 amino acids long. CDR3 region: CASSLEGSEAFF. In DNA form, the CDR3 reads TGCGCCAGCAGCTTGGAGGGGTCTGAAGCTTTCTTT.

This chain joins TRBV11-1 and TRBJ1-5, with D possibly TRBD1 on 6 matching bases. With 1 base removed from V and 7 bases from J, the gap between germline ends came to 8 bases. This CDR3 contains 13 residues. Germline loops: CDR1 SGHAT, CDR2 FQDESV (reference sequence). The CDR3: CASSLDREQPQHF. For the CDR3, the DNA is TGTGCCAGCAGCTTAGACAGGGAGCAGCCCCAGCATTTT.

The gene calls are TRBV27 and TRBJ1-2; perhaps TRBD1 as D (6 bases). Germline lookup yields CDR1 MNHEY and CDR2 SMNVEV (reference sequence). The CDR3 covers 13 residues. Trimming removed 6 bases at V and 6 bases at J, with 14 bases between. In nucleotides, the CDR3 is TGTGCCAGCAGCCAACCAGGGGCGAATGGCTACACCTTC. The encoded protein is CASSQPGANGYTF.

This clone has just one count. The chain is built from TRBV7-2 and TRBJ2-1, with D tentatively TRBD2 (5 bases). The V and J ends lost 0 bases and 10 bases respectively, with 10 bases between them. Germline V gene data show CDR1 as SGHTA and CDR2 as FQGNSA. This CDR3 has 13 amino acids. The CDR3 region is CASSLALLAEQFF. CDR3 in DNA: TGTGCCAGCAGCTTAGCGCTTCTAGCAGAGCAGTTCTTC.

This sequence joins TRBV7-9 and TRBJ1-1, with D perhaps matching TRBD1 (6 bases). Germline V gene sequence: CDR1 SEHNR, CDR2 FQNEAQ (reference sequence). V lost 11 bases to trimming and J lost 11 bases, with 27 bases between them. This CDR3 is 14 amino acids long. CDR3 DNA: TGTGCCGTTCATCCGGGAGGGGGTTCCACTGGGGCTTTCTTT. It codes for CAVHPGGGSTGAFF.

The chain employs TRBV19 and TRBJ2-2; D gene unclear. In germline, CDR1 is LNHDA, CDR2 SQIVND (reference sequence). The CDR3 consists of 11 residues. V lost 11 bases to trimming and J lost 7 bases, with 11 bases between them. This CDR3 is CASFKFGELFF. The DNA for the CDR3 is TGTGCCTCCTTTAAATTCGGGGAGCTGTTTTTT.

This sequence joins TRBV3-1 (or the pseudogene TRBV3-2) and TRBJ1-6, with 11 bases identical to TRBD1. The CDR3 sequence is 16 residues long. CDR1 is LGHDT and CDR2 is YNNKEL in the germline V gene (reference sequence). Trimming removed 0 bases from V and 6 bases from J; junction bases left unmatched: 1. This CDR3 reads CASSQEGTGGNSPLHF. CDR3 DNA sequence: TGTGCCAGCAGCCAAGAAGGGACAGGGGGTAATTCACCCCTCCACTTT.

The rearrangement joins TRBV21-1 to TRBJ2-3; TRBD2 reflects the table's D call only, with no check against the DNA. TRBV21-1 is a pseudogene. The CDR3 loop spans 16 amino acids. This CDR3 is CASTWREGLSTDTQYF. Here the CDR3 DNA reads TGTGCCAGCACCTGGAGGGAGGGGCTGAGCACAGATACGCAGTATTTT.

The chain uses TRBV28 and TRBJ1-1, with D unresolved. Trimming cost V 3 bases and J 0 bases, with 8 bases left between them. The germline V gene has CDR1 MDHEN and CDR2 SYDVKM. The CDR3 spans 14 residues. CDR3 in DNA: TGTGCCAGCAGTTTTGGGCGCATGAACACTGAAGCTTTCTTT. Its translation is CASSFGRMNTEAFF. Full variable domain (missing parts from reference TRBV28 and TRBJ1-1): DVKVTQSSRYLVKRTGEKVFLECVQDMDHENMFWYRQDPGLGLRLIYFSYDVKMKEKGDIPEGYSVSREKKERFSLILESASTNQTSMYLCASSFGRMNTEAFFGQGTRLTVV.

The chain uses TRBV6-1 and TRBJ2-1, with 7 bases identical to TRBD2. V shed 1 base and J 4 bases; nucleotides not matched to a gene: 13. Germline assignment: CDR1 MNHNS and CDR2 SASEGT. The CDR3 is made up of 18 amino acids. The CDR3 nucleotides read TGTGCCAGCAGTGAAGGCGGGAGAGGTTTGGCTGGGTACAATGAGCAGTTCTTC. Residues: CASSEGGRGLAGYNEQFF.

The chain links TRBV21-1 to TRBJ2-7; TRBD2 is taken as the D call from the table, unchecked against the DNA. TRBV21-1 corresponds to a pseudogene. The CDR3 totals 18 residues. CDR3 amino acids: CASSNGTSGRAQFYEQYV. CDR3 bases: TGTGCCAGCAGCAACGGGACTAGCGGGAGGGCCCAATTCTACGAGCAGTACGTC.

The genes are TRBV12-3 or TRBV12-4 and TRBJ2-2, with 8 bases matching TRBD2. Trimming took 6 bases from V and 7 from J; bases not matched to a gene: 4. The CDR3 is made up of 13 amino acids. Written as DNA, the CDR3 is TGTGCCAGCAGCTTACTAGCGGTCGGGGAGCTGTTTTTT. As protein: CASSLLAVGELFF.

The V call is TRBV5-1, the J call TRBJ2-2; TRBD2 matches at 9 bases. The CDR3 loop spans 16 amino acids. Germline lookup yields CDR1 SGHRS and CDR2 YFSETQ. Unmatched junction bases numbered 8, after V lost 4 bases and J lost 4 bases. For the CDR3, the DNA is TGCGCCAGCAGCGATTCGGTAGCGGGAGCCACCGGGGAGCTGTTTTTT. This sequence encodes CASSDSVAGATGELFF.

This rearrangement joins TRBV15 to TRBJ1-4; perhaps TRBD1 as D (5 bases). The V end was cut by 4 bases, the J end by 4 bases, with 10 bases between. The CDR3 runs 14 residues. Germline CDR1 LNHNV, CDR2 YYDKDF (reference sequence). CDR3 sequence (DNA): TGTGCCACCAGCACCGACAGCCTTAATGAAAAACTGTTTTTT. It is translated as CATSTDSLNEKLFF.

V gene TRBV28 combines with J gene TRBJ1-4, with TRBD1 matching over 8 bases. CDR1 and CDR2 from the germline V gene are MDHEN and SYDVKM. This CDR3 comprises 14 residues. V shed 5 bases and J 10 bases; nucleotides not matched to a gene: 9. CDR3 in amino acids: CASSGQGFWRKLFF. The CDR3 DNA sequence: TGTGCCAGCAGTGGACAGGGCTTCTGGCGAAAACTGTTTTTT.

This rearrangement joins TRBV24-1 to TRBJ2-3, with 7 bases fitting TRBD2. Germline V gene data show CDR1 as KGHDR and CDR2 as SFDVKD. With V trimmed by 7 bases and J by 2 bases, 11 bases remained unmatched. The CDR3 is 16 residues long. CDR3 in amino acids: CATSETAGAYTDTQYF. The CDR3 nucleotides are TGTGCCACCAGCGAAACCGCGGGAGCCTACACAGATACGCAGTATTTT.

CDR3 DNA sequence: TGTGCCAGCAGTTCGCGCGGGACTAGCGGGAGTATTGCGCAGTATTTT. Translation: CASSSRGTSGSIAQYF. This chain joins TRBV6-5 and TRBJ2-3, with TRBD2 matching over 14 bases. The CDR3 has 16 residues. Germline trimming cut 4 bases from V and 10 bases from J; bases unmatched to any gene: 10. Germline-derived CDR1 and CDR2 are MNHEY and SVGAGI.

This clone occurred once. The rearrangement uses TRBV27 and TRBJ2-7; 10 bases are a match to TRBD2. CDR1 and CDR2 (germline): MNHEY, SMNVEV (reference sequence). Trimming took 0 bases from V and 7 from J; bases not matched to a gene: 9. The CDR3 runs 16 residues. The CDR3 DNA reads as TGTGCCAGCAGTTTATCCCGCCTAGCGGGAGCGGGGGAGCAGTACTTC. This codes for CASSLSRLAGAGEQYF.

CDR3 residues: CSVEPEVPDTQYF. As DNA, the CDR3 is TGCAGCGTTGAACCCGAGGTTCCAGATACGCAGTATTTT. V and J are TRBV29-1 and TRBJ2-3; D is unresolved. Germline-derived CDR1 and CDR2 are SQVTM and ANQGSEA. This CDR3 has 13 amino acids. The germline V and J ends were trimmed by 2 bases and 4 bases, with 10 bases remaining between them.

This clone is medium-sized (0.01 to 0.1%) in the sample. The V call is TRBV6-6, the J call TRBJ1-1; 10 bases match TRBD1. CDR1 and CDR2 from the germline V gene are MNHNY and SVGAGI (reference sequence). This CDR3 contains 16 residues. V lost 6 bases to trimming and J lost 1 base; unmatched junction nucleotides: 8. CDR3 amino acids: CASSPIGTGANTEAFF. CDR3 in DNA: TGTGCCAGCAGCCCTATTGGGACAGGGGCGAACACTGAAGCTTTCTTT.

V usage is TRBV15 and J usage is TRBJ2-3; D remains ambiguous. Trimming removed 4 bases from V and 1 base from J, with 21 bases in between. The CDR3 contains 18 residues. The germline CDR1 and CDR2 sequences are LNHNV and YYDKDF (reference sequence). This CDR3 reads CATSISHQWASGTDTQYF. The CDR3 bases are TGTGCCACCAGCATCTCCCACCAGTGGGCCTCAGGCACAGATACGCAGTATTTT. The variable domain in full, completed from reference TRBV15 and TRBJ2-3, reads DAMVIQNPRYQVTQFGKPVTLSCSQTLNHNVMYWYQQKSSQAPKLLFHYYDKDFNNEADTPDNFQSRRPNTSFCFLDIRSPGLGDTAMYLCATSISHQWASGTDTQYFGPGTRLTVL.

As DNA, the CDR3 is TGTGCCAGCAGGCCCGGGGGGGCAGGGGGTTCAGAGACCCAGTACTTC. Encoded protein: CASRPGGAGGSETQYF. The rearrangement joins TRBV5-4 to TRBJ2-5; D possibly corresponds to TRBD2 (8 bases). There are 16 residues in the CDR3. V was shortened by 5 bases and J by 4 bases, with 21 bases between the two germline ends. Germline V gene data show CDR1 as SGHNT and CDR2 as YYREEE (reference sequence).

V is TRBV11-2 and J is TRBJ2-7, with unresolved D. The CDR3 spans 12 residues. Trimming took 6 bases from V and 6 from J, leaving 12 bases between them. The germline CDR1 and CDR2 sequences are SGHAT and FQNNGV. CDR3 protein: CASSRNRVEQYF. The CDR3 bases are TGTGCCAGCAGTCGGAACCGGGTCGAGCAGTACTTC. Complete variable domain (other parts from reference TRBV11-2 and TRBJ2-7): EAGVAQSPRYKIIEKRQSVAFWCNPISGHATLYWYQQILGQGPKLLIQFQNNGVVDDSQLPKDRFSAERLKGVDSTLKIQPAKLEDSAVYLCASSRNRVEQYFGPGTRLTVT.

The chain joins TRBV19 to TRBJ1-1; D gene ambiguous. The V gene's germline CDR1 is LNHDA and CDR2 SQIVND (reference sequence). The CDR3 is 14 amino acids. V lost 0 bases and J lost 5, with 10 bases in between. CDR3 region: CASSIDERVTEAFF. CDR3 DNA sequence: TGTGCCAGTAGTATAGATGAGAGGGTTACTGAAGCTTTCTTT.

The sample holds a few counts of this clone. The CDR3 coding sequence is TGTGCCACCAGTGACGCGGGGGGGTCGTGGGATCAGCCCCAGCATTTT. Translated, it gives CATSDAGGSWDQPQHF. This sequence joins TRBV24-1 and TRBJ1-5; possible D gene TRBD1, 5 bases. Germline V gene sequence: CDR1 KGHDR, CDR2 SFDVKD. The germline V and J ends were trimmed by 4 bases and 5 bases, with 17 bases remaining between them. The CDR3 has 16 amino acids.

The count of this clone is one. V usage is TRBV14 and J usage is TRBJ2-3; D call uncertain. The germline CDR1 and CDR2 sequences are SGHDN and FVKESK. V lost 2 bases and J 6 bases, leaving 12 bases between the germline ends. This CDR3 is built from 14 residues. The CDR3 sequence is CASSQTRSEDTQYF. CDR3 sequence (DNA): TGTGCCAGCAGCCAAACGCGATCGGAGGATACGCAGTATTTT.

This chain links TRBV13 with TRBJ1-1; no definite D call. The CDR3 runs to 13 residues. V lost 5 bases to trimming and J lost 7 bases, with 14 bases between them. Germline CDR1 and CDR2: PRHDT and FYEKMQ (reference sequence). The CDR3 reads CASSPPEGNEAFF. The DNA for the CDR3 is TGTGCCAGCAGCCCCCCGGAGGGAAATGAAGCTTTCTTT. Filled out from reference TRBV13 and TRBJ1-1, the complete variable domain reads AAGVIQSPRHLIKEKRETATLKCYPIPRHDTVYWYQQGPGQDPQFLISFYEKMQSDKGSIPDRFSAQQFSDYHSELNMSSLELGDSALYFCASSPPEGNEAFFGQGTRLTVV.

The count of this clone is one. The chain uses TRBV5-6 and TRBJ1-1; 9 bases fit TRBD1. Germline lookup yields CDR1 SGHDT and CDR2 YYEEEE. The J segment lost 3 bases and the V segment lost 0 bases, leaving 6 bases of the junction unmatched. The CDR3 consists of 16 residues. The CDR3 sequence: CASSLGQGGRHTEAFF. For the CDR3, the DNA is TGTGCCAGCAGCTTGGGACAGGGGGGACGTCACACTGAAGCTTTCTTT.

V and J are TRBV29-1 and TRBJ2-2; D might be TRBD2 (6 bases). V shed 4 bases and J shed 3 bases, with 12 bases lying between them. The CDR3 extends over 14 amino acids. The germline CDR1 and CDR2 sequences are SQVTM and ANQGSEA. CDR3 region: CSVGGLSYTGELFF. Written as DNA, the CDR3 is TGCAGCGTTGGGGGACTTTCCTACACCGGGGAGCTGTTTTTT.

This clone was recorded only once. The chain links TRBV18 to TRBJ2-7; TRBD2 matches 7 bases. CDR1 is KGHSH and CDR2 is LQKENI in the germline V gene. V was pared by 3 bases and J by 2 bases, with 4 bases of the junction left unmatched. The CDR3 is made up of 14 amino acids. The CDR3 bases are TGTGCCAGCTCACCTCCTAGCGGTCCCTACGAGCAGTACTTC. It specifies CASSPPSGPYEQYF.